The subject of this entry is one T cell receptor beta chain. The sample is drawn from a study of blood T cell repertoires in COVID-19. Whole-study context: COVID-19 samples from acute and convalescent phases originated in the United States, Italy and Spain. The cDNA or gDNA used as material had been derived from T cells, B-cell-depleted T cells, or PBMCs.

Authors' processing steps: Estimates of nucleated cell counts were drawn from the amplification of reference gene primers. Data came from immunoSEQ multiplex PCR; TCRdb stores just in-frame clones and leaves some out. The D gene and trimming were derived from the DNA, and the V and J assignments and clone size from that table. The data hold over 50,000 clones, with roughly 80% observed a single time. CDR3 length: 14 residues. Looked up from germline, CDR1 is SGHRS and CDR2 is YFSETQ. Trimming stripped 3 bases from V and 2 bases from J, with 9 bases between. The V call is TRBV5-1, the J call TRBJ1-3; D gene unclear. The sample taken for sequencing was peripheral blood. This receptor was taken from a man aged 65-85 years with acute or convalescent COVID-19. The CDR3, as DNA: TGCGCCAGCAGCTCAAATACGGCTGGAAACACCATATATTTT. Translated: CASSSNTAGNTIYF.